These 8 T cell receptor beta chains share one sample of origin, sequenced in a study of Ad26.COV2.S vaccination and SARS-CoV-2 variants (dated by TCRdb to 2020 to 2023). Libraries were made using the immunoSEQ multiplex PCR assay. Here the immuneACCESS table is served through TCRdb, limited to in-frame sequences with V and J called. Missing clones are a known gap in these copies; in checked studies unresolved V genes cover under half, and the rest lacks a known reason. Present in this sample are about 480,000 clones, roughly 87% of which were seen just once. Roughly 13% of the sample rests with the top ten. This specimen's treatment or condition label, interpreted: about 20 received Ad26.COV2.S at low or high dose, single or two shots; about 5 received placebo; per-sample allocation not given. Repertoires of vaccine and placebo recipients were sequenced from samples collected on day 63 after the first injection.

Specimen: peripheral blood, collected in a trial of Ad26.COV2.S vaccine versus placebo. The receptors were gathered from a person aged 18 to 59 who received the Ad26.COV2.S COVID-19 vaccine or a placebo.

The rearrangement joins TRBV10-3 to TRBJ1-3, with 8 bases matching TRBD1. This CDR3 spans 14 amino acids. J was trimmed by 4 bases and V by 4 bases; bases with no gene match: 3. Per germline, CDR1 ENHRY and CDR2 SYGVKD. The chain's CDR3 is CAISADRGGNTIYF. The CDR3 DNA reads TGTGCCATCAGTGCCGACAGGGGCGGAAACACCATATATTTT.

The chain carries TRBV3-1 (or the pseudogene TRBV3-2) and TRBJ1-6, with a possible D match to TRBD1 (6 bases). The CDR3 extends over 17 amino acids. V shed 4 bases and J shed 8 bases, with 21 bases lying between them. The germline CDR1 and CDR2 sequences are LGHDT and YNNKEL (reference sequence). CDR3 sequence reads: CASSPTLDSTHDSPLHF. Here the CDR3 DNA reads TGTGCCAGCAGCCCCACTTTGGACAGCACCCATGATTCACCCCTCCACTTT.

This chain joins TRBV9 and TRBJ1-4, with a possible D match to TRBD1 (5 bases). The CDR3 has 16 residues. Deletions cut 3 bases from V and 4 bases from J, with 16 bases between. Per the germline V gene, CDR1 is SGDLS and CDR2 is YYNGEE. CDR3 DNA sequence: TGTGCCAGCAGCGACCCCGGGACGGGCAGTAATGAAAAACTGTTTTTT. It specifies CASSDPGTGSNEKLFF.

This clone is a singleton in its sample. CDR3 DNA: TGTGCCAGCAGTCCCTCTGACAGGACCGGGAGGGGGCAGTACTTC. As protein: CASSPSDRTGRGQYF. The chain carries TRBV28 and TRBJ2-7, with 8 bases identical to TRBD2. Germline assignment: CDR1 MDHEN and CDR2 SYDVKM. The CDR3 is 15 amino acids. The V segment lost 5 bases and the J segment 9 bases; nucleotides outside the gene matches: 15.

This chain joins TRBV5-6 and TRBJ1-1; the D is unclear. The CDR3 sequence is 13 residues long. V shed 2 bases and J shed 1 base, with 6 bases lying between them. Germline lookup yields CDR1 SGHDT and CDR2 YYEEEE. The CDR3 DNA follows: TGTGCCAGCAGCTTCCCGGGGAACACTGAAGCTTTCTTT. Translation: CASSFPGNTEAFF.

This clone was seen once. This chain links TRBV7-3 with TRBJ2-5, with D unresolved. The germline V gene encodes CDR1 SGHTA and CDR2 FQGTGA. Between the trimmed V and J ends, which lost 5 bases and 7 bases, there was a span of 11 bases. The CDR3 contains 12 residues. CDR3 sequence reads: CASSQPTGTQYF. The CDR3 region has the DNA TGTGCCAGCAGCCAACCGACGGGGACCCAGTACTTC.

The chain links TRBV19 to TRBJ2-1, with D possibly matching TRBD1 (5 bases). The CDR3 consists of 19 residues. Per germline, CDR1 LNHDA and CDR2 SQIVND (reference sequence). The V end was cut by 6 bases, the J end by 1 base, with 25 bases between. CDR3 DNA sequence: TGTGCCAGTAGAAGGGGTCAAGTCGGTGGCGGACGGTCCTACAATGAGCAGTTCTTC. This codes for CASRRGQVGGGRSYNEQFF.

The chain joins TRBV6-6 to TRBJ2-2, with D unclear. From germline, CDR1 is MNHNY and CDR2 SVGAGI (reference sequence). Trimming removed 8 bases at V and 5 bases at J, with 15 bases between. CDR3 length equals 14 residues. The CDR3 DNA follows: TGTGCCAGCCAAATTACCCGATCAACCGGGGAGCTGTTTTTT. Protein product: CASQITRSTGELFF.